The rows below give T cell receptor beta chains drawn from one sample of a study of early T cells in non-severe SARS-CoV-2 infection. TCRdb redid the calling of the 5' RACE reads with MiXCR, one entry per CDR3 protein. Among about 100,000 distinct CDR3 sequences listed, less than 15% were seen once. Sequenced material: whole blood. The receptors originated from an adult who was a healthcare worker with PCR-confirmed SARS-CoV-2 infection or an uninfected control (not recorded which). Both conserved end residues are part of each CDR3. A D gene is named only where the DNA matches it firmly. The size entry is marked missing in some rows and otherwise reads once, few, many or a size class.

v_call: TRBV12-3/TRBV12-4
clone_size: -
j_call: TRBJ2-1
d_call: TRBD2
cdr3_length: 18
cdr3_nt: TGTGCCAGCAGTTTAAGGGGACTAGCGCTCAGCTCCTACAATGAGCAGTTCTTC
cdr3_aa: CASSLRGLALSSYNEQFF

v_call: TRBV24-1
clone_size: many
j_call: TRBJ2-7
d_call: TRBD2
cdr3_length: 14
cdr3_nt: TGTGCCACCAGTGATCCTAGCGGGAGCGACGAGCAGTACTTC
cdr3_aa: CATSDPSGSDEQYF

v_call: TRBV20-1
clone_size: few
j_call: TRBJ2-7
d_call: TRBD2
cdr3_length: 12
cdr3_nt: TGCAGTGCTTCGGGGCGGGAGAGGGAGCAGTACTTC
cdr3_aa: CSASGREREQYF

v_call: TRBV10-3
clone_size: few
j_call: TRBJ1-5
d_call: -
cdr3_length: 15
cdr3_nt: TGTGCCATCAGTGAAGGAGGGTTCGGCAATCAGCCCCAGCATTTT
cdr3_aa: CAISEGGFGNQPQHF

v_call: TRBV6-5
clone_size: -
j_call: TRBJ2-2
d_call: TRBD2
cdr3_length: 14
cdr3_nt: TGTGCCAGTTATAGCGGGGGTAACACCGGGGAGCTGTTTTTT
cdr3_aa: CASYSGGNTGELFF

v_call: TRBV28
clone_size: -
j_call: TRBJ2-7
d_call: -
cdr3_length: 13
cdr3_nt: TGTGCCAGCAGTTTAGGGCCCCTGTTGGGGCAGTACTTC
cdr3_aa: CASSLGPLLGQYF

v_call: TRBV3-1
clone_size: few
j_call: TRBJ2-7
d_call: -
cdr3_length: 14
cdr3_nt: TGTGCCAGCAGCCACGGGGGCGGCCCCTACGAGCAGTACTTC
cdr3_aa: CASSHGGGPYEQYF

v_call: TRBV6-1
clone_size: -
j_call: TRBJ2-1
d_call: -
cdr3_length: 14
cdr3_nt: TGTGCCAGCAGTGGATACGGGGGTAAGGATGAGCAGTTCTTC
cdr3_aa: CASSGYGGKDEQFF

v_call: TRBV10-1
clone_size: few
j_call: TRBJ2-5
d_call: -
cdr3_length: 12
cdr3_nt: TGCGCCAGCAGTGGGGCGAGAGAGACCCAGTACTTC
cdr3_aa: CASSGARETQYF

v_call: TRBV20-1
clone_size: -
j_call: TRBJ2-7
d_call: TRBD2
cdr3_length: 13
cdr3_nt: TGCAGTGGCGGACTAGCTTCGAGTCGGGAGCAGTACTTC
cdr3_aa: CSGGLASSREQYF

v_call: TRBV3-1
clone_size: many
j_call: TRBJ1-3
d_call: -
cdr3_length: 13
cdr3_nt: TGTGCCAGCGCAATTAACTCTGGAAACACCATATATTTT
cdr3_aa: CASAINSGNTIYF

v_call: TRBV28
clone_size: -
j_call: TRBJ2-7
d_call: TRBD1
cdr3_length: 14
cdr3_nt: TGTGCCAGCAGTGGGACAGGGTCCCGCTACGAGCAGTACTTC
cdr3_aa: CASSGTGSRYEQYF

v_call: TRBV20-1
clone_size: -
j_call: TRBJ2-2
d_call: TRBD1
cdr3_length: 17
cdr3_nt: TGCAGTGCTAGAGATATCCTGACAGGGGGGTCTGCCGGGGAGCTGTTTTTT
cdr3_aa: CSARDILTGGSAGELFF

v_call: TRBV10-2
clone_size: -
j_call: TRBJ2-3
d_call: -
cdr3_length: 18
cdr3_nt: TGCGCCAGCAGTGAGCGGAGGGAAGGGACCCCTAGCACAGATACGCAGTATTTT
cdr3_aa: CASSERREGTPSTDTQYF

v_call: TRBV28
clone_size: -
j_call: TRBJ2-1
d_call: -
cdr3_length: 14
cdr3_nt: TGTGCCAGCATAGGGGGAGGGCGATTGAATGAGCAGTTCTTC
cdr3_aa: CASIGGGRLNEQFF

v_call: TRBV12-3/TRBV12-4
clone_size: few
j_call: TRBJ2-5
d_call: TRBD2
cdr3_length: 12
cdr3_nt: TGTGCCAGCAACGGGGGGCAAGAGACCCAGTACTTC
cdr3_aa: CASNGGQETQYF

v_call: TRBV6-4
clone_size: -
j_call: TRBJ2-1
d_call: TRBD1
cdr3_length: 15
cdr3_nt: TGTGCCAGCAGTGAGTCAGGGGGCTCCTACAATGAGCAGTTCTTC
cdr3_aa: CASSESGGSYNEQFF

v_call: TRBV6-5
clone_size: few
j_call: TRBJ1-5
d_call: -
cdr3_length: 13
cdr3_nt: TGTGCCAGCAGTTCCCAGGTGAATCAGCCCCAGCATTTT
cdr3_aa: CASSSQVNQPQHF

v_call: TRBV5-4
clone_size: -
j_call: TRBJ2-1
d_call: TRBD2
cdr3_length: 14
cdr3_nt: TGTGCCAGCAGCGAACGGACTAGCGGCAATGAGCAGTTCTTC
cdr3_aa: CASSERTSGNEQFF

v_call: TRBV11-2
clone_size: few
j_call: TRBJ2-7
d_call: -
cdr3_length: 15
cdr3_nt: TGTGCCAGCAGCTCCACCACGTCTCAGGGTCGCGAGCAGTACTTC
cdr3_aa: CASSSTTSQGREQYF

v_call: TRBV2
clone_size: -
j_call: TRBJ1-4
d_call: TRBD1
cdr3_length: 13
cdr3_nt: TGTGCCAGCACGGGACAGGGAGGTGAAAAACTGTTTTTT
cdr3_aa: CASTGQGGEKLFF

v_call: TRBV28
clone_size: many
j_call: TRBJ2-7
d_call: TRBD1
cdr3_length: 15
cdr3_nt: TGTGCCAGCAGCCGAGCGGGACAGGGCCCCTACGAGCAGTACTTC
cdr3_aa: CASSRAGQGPYEQYF

v_call: TRBV3-1
clone_size: many
j_call: TRBJ2-3
d_call: -
cdr3_length: 16
cdr3_nt: TGTGCCAGCAGCCAATTGCGGGCTAGCCGAGCGGATACGCAGTATTTT
cdr3_aa: CASSQLRASRADTQYF

v_call: TRBV3-1
clone_size: -
j_call: TRBJ1-1
d_call: -
cdr3_length: 12
cdr3_nt: TGTGCCAGCAGCCAACAGGGACCTGAAGCTTTCTTT
cdr3_aa: CASSQQGPEAFF

v_call: TRBV6-1
clone_size: many
j_call: TRBJ2-7
d_call: TRBD2
cdr3_length: 14
cdr3_nt: TGTGCCAGCAGCCCCGAGCGGGGGTCCTACGAGCAGTACTTC
cdr3_aa: CASSPERGSYEQYF

v_call: TRBV18
clone_size: -
j_call: TRBJ2-3
d_call: TRBD2
cdr3_length: 13
cdr3_nt: TGTGCCAGCTCACCACGGACTAGCGGTACGCAGTATTTT
cdr3_aa: CASSPRTSGTQYF

v_call: TRBV7-9
clone_size: -
j_call: TRBJ2-1
d_call: TRBD2
cdr3_length: 15
cdr3_nt: TGTGCCAGCAGTCCCGGACTAGCGGGAGTAAATGAGCAGTTCTTC
cdr3_aa: CASSPGLAGVNEQFF

v_call: TRBV12-3/TRBV12-4
clone_size: -
j_call: TRBJ2-7
d_call: -
cdr3_length: 15
cdr3_nt: TGTGCCAGCAGTCCCACCGGGACACCTACCTACGAGCAGTACTTC
cdr3_aa: CASSPTGTPTYEQYF

v_call: TRBV12-3/TRBV12-4
clone_size: -
j_call: TRBJ2-3
d_call: -
cdr3_length: 13
cdr3_nt: TGTGCCAGCAGCAGGGAGGGGGCTGATACGCAGTATTTT
cdr3_aa: CASSREGADTQYF

v_call: TRBV29-1
clone_size: many
j_call: TRBJ2-2
d_call: -
cdr3_length: 16
cdr3_nt: TGCAGCGTTGAAGATCTGGGGGCCACCAACACCGGGGAGCTGTTTTTT
cdr3_aa: CSVEDLGATNTGELFF

v_call: TRBV20-1
clone_size: -
j_call: TRBJ2-5
d_call: -
cdr3_length: 14
cdr3_nt: TGCAGTGCTAGAGTTGCCCTGTTTTCGGAGACCCAGTACTTC
cdr3_aa: CSARVALFSETQYF

v_call: TRBV11-2
clone_size: -
j_call: TRBJ2-4
d_call: -
cdr3_length: 13
cdr3_nt: TGTGCCAGCAGCGGTTCAGCCAAAAACATTCAGTACTTC
cdr3_aa: CASSGSAKNIQYF

v_call: TRBV6-5
clone_size: few
j_call: TRBJ2-1
d_call: -
cdr3_length: 12
cdr3_nt: TGTGCCAGCAGTGGCCGGAGCGGTGAGCAGTTCTTC
cdr3_aa: CASSGRSGEQFF

v_call: TRBV10-3
clone_size: -
j_call: TRBJ2-3
d_call: -
cdr3_length: 15
cdr3_nt: TGTGCCATCAGTGCTCAAGCCCGAAGCACAGATACGCAGTATTTT
cdr3_aa: CAISAQARSTDTQYF

v_call: TRBV19
clone_size: many
j_call: TRBJ2-1
d_call: TRBD2
cdr3_length: 14
cdr3_nt: TGTGCCACCATTGATATAGCGGGATGGTATGAGCAGTTCTTC
cdr3_aa: CATIDIAGWYEQFF

v_call: TRBV5-1
clone_size: few
j_call: TRBJ2-1
d_call: -
cdr3_length: 17
cdr3_nt: TGCGCCAGCAGCTTGGCCCTTGATAGGGGACCCTTCAATGAGCAGTTCTTC
cdr3_aa: CASSLALDRGPFNEQFF

v_call: TRBV20-1
clone_size: -
j_call: TRBJ1-1
d_call: -
cdr3_length: 17
cdr3_nt: TGCAGTGCTAGGCGTGGCAGAGACAAATCCCGTAACACTGAAGCTTTCTTT
cdr3_aa: CSARRGRDKSRNTEAFF

v_call: TRBV2
clone_size: -
j_call: TRBJ2-6
d_call: -
cdr3_length: 15
cdr3_nt: TGTGCCAGCAGTTCAGGGTACTCTGGGGCCAACGTCCTGACTTTC
cdr3_aa: CASSSGYSGANVLTF

v_call: TRBV20-1
clone_size: -
j_call: TRBJ2-5
d_call: TRBD2
cdr3_length: 13
cdr3_nt: TGCAGTGCCGGACTAGTAGCCCAAGAGACCCGGTACTTC
cdr3_aa: CSAGLVAQETRYF

v_call: TRBV28
clone_size: -
j_call: TRBJ2-7
d_call: -
cdr3_length: 14
cdr3_nt: TGTGCCAGCATTGAAGGGCCGGCCAAAAACGAGCAGTACTTC
cdr3_aa: CASIEGPAKNEQYF

v_call: TRBV28
clone_size: few
j_call: TRBJ2-1
d_call: -
cdr3_length: 13
cdr3_nt: TGTGCCAGCAGTTTATTCACTGACAATGAGCAGTTCTTC
cdr3_aa: CASSLFTDNEQFF

v_call: TRBV7-2
clone_size: -
j_call: TRBJ2-7
d_call: TRBD2
cdr3_length: 15
cdr3_nt: TGTGCCAGCAGCTCATATAGCGGGAGTCCGGTCGAGCAGTACTTC
cdr3_aa: CASSSYSGSPVEQYF

v_call: TRBV20-1
clone_size: many
j_call: TRBJ2-7
d_call: -
cdr3_length: 14
cdr3_nt: TGCAGTGCTCACCGTGGAGGGGGTGGTTCCGAGCAGTACTTC
cdr3_aa: CSAHRGGGGSEQYF

v_call: TRBV5-5
clone_size: few
j_call: TRBJ2-1
d_call: -
cdr3_length: 15
cdr3_nt: TGTGCCAGCAGCTCCATACGGGAGACCTACAATGAGCAGTTCTTC
cdr3_aa: CASSSIRETYNEQFF

v_call: TRBV9
clone_size: few
j_call: TRBJ2-1
d_call: -
cdr3_length: 13
cdr3_nt: TGTGCCAGCAGCCCCCCGCTGGACAATGAGCAGTTCTTC
cdr3_aa: CASSPPLDNEQFF

v_call: TRBV4-1
clone_size: -
j_call: TRBJ2-3
d_call: -
cdr3_length: 17
cdr3_nt: TGCGCCAGCAGCCAAGATCGGCTAGGGATAGGGGCAGATACGCAGTATTTT
cdr3_aa: CASSQDRLGIGADTQYF

v_call: TRBV7-2
clone_size: -
j_call: TRBJ1-2
d_call: -
cdr3_length: 15
cdr3_nt: TGTGCCAGCAGCTTAGAGGCGGCGGGAAAAGCGGGCTACACCTTC
cdr3_aa: CASSLEAAGKAGYTF

v_call: TRBV9
clone_size: -
j_call: TRBJ2-1
d_call: -
cdr3_length: 14
cdr3_nt: TGTGCCAGCAGCGAAGGACTCTTCCACAATGAGCAGTTCTTC
cdr3_aa: CASSEGLFHNEQFF

v_call: TRBV27
clone_size: many
j_call: TRBJ2-5
d_call: -
cdr3_length: 14
cdr3_nt: TGTGCCAGCAGTATATCAGGGCCTGGAGGGACCCAGTACTTC
cdr3_aa: CASSISGPGGTQYF

v_call: TRBV29-1
clone_size: -
j_call: TRBJ2-5
d_call: -
cdr3_length: 14
cdr3_nt: TGCAGCGTTGAAGGCCGGGCGACTCAAGAGACCCAGTACTTC
cdr3_aa: CSVEGRATQETQYF

v_call: TRBV6-2/TRBV6-3
clone_size: many
j_call: TRBJ2-7
d_call: -
cdr3_length: 14
cdr3_nt: TGTGCCAGTAAACCGGGACTCCTTGTCTACGAGCAGTACTTC
cdr3_aa: CASKPGLLVYEQYF

v_call: TRBV28
clone_size: few
j_call: TRBJ2-1
d_call: -
cdr3_length: 14
cdr3_nt: TGTGCCAGCAGCGAGCGGGTTATTCACAATGAGCAGTTCTTC
cdr3_aa: CASSERVIHNEQFF